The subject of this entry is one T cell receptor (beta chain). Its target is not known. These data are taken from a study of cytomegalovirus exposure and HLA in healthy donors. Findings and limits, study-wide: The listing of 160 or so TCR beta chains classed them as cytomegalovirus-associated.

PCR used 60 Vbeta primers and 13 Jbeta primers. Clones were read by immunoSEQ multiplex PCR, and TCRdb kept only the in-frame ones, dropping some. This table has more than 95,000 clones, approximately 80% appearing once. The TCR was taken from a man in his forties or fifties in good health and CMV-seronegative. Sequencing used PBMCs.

In DNA, the CDR3 is TGCAGCGTTGACCCTAGTGCGGGCCTGGGGGGTGAGCAGTTCTTC. This encodes CSVDPSAGLGGEQFF. The chain combines TRBV29-1 with TRBJ2-1; D possibly corresponds to TRBD2 (6 bases). Germline CDR1 reads SQVTM; CDR2 reads ANQGSEA. With 3 bases removed from V and 9 bases from J, the gap between germline ends came to 21 bases. CDR3 size: 15 residues.